Each of the 8 T cell receptor beta chains below was sequenced from the same sample in a study of early T cells in non-severe SARS-CoV-2 infection. TCRdb independently ran MiXCR on the 5' RACE reads; one entry per CDR3 protein. The profile shows about 67,000 distinct CDR3 sequences, approximately 11% of them singletons. The material was whole blood, obtained at baseline. The source is an adult who was a healthcare worker with PCR-confirmed SARS-CoV-2 infection or an uninfected control (not recorded which).

This clonotype was seen a few times. This sequence joins TRBV11-1 and TRBJ1-1; 8 nucleotides line up with TRBD1. The V gene end was trimmed by 6 bases and the J gene end by 3 bases; junction bases not matched to a gene: 6. This CDR3 has 14 amino acids. Germline V gene sequence: CDR1 SGHAT, CDR2 FQDESV (reference sequence). The chain's CDR3 is CASRDGQGHTEAFF. CDR3 coding DNA: TGTGCCAGCAGAGACGGACAGGGTCACACTGAAGCTTTCTTT.

This clonotype was counted a few times. The rearrangement uses TRBV24-1 and TRBJ2-3, with D hard to call. Germline loops: CDR1 KGHDR, CDR2 SFDVKD. The ends were cut back, 5 bases at V and 0 bases at J, with 5 bases in the middle. The CDR3 has 13 residues. The CDR3: CATSGRSTDTQYF. For the CDR3, the DNA is TGTGCCACCAGTGGACGGAGCACAGATACGCAGTATTTT.

V and J are TRBV5-1 and TRBJ2-7, with D tentatively TRBD1 (6 bases). Per germline, CDR1 SGHRS and CDR2 YFSETQ. Trimming shortened V by 2 bases and J by 1 base, and 22 bases separated the two germline ends. The CDR3 covers 18 residues. The CDR3 bases are TGCGCCAGCAGCTTAGTTTTTAGGACAGCTAGGGGGTCCTACGAGCAGTACTTC. This gives the protein CASSLVFRTARGSYEQYF.

In its sample, this clonotype was seen many times. The chain couples TRBV28 to TRBJ1-6, with D possibly being TRBD1 (5 bases). Germline loops: CDR1 MDHEN, CDR2 SYDVKM. Deletions cut 4 bases from V and 8 bases from J, with 9 bases between. The CDR3 extends over 13 amino acids. CDR3 bases: TGTGCCAGCAGTTCTCCGGGGGATTCACCCCTCCACTTT. This codes for CASSSPGDSPLHF.

This clonotype has a count of ten or more. The CDR3 spells CSARSGANYGYTF. The CDR3 coding sequence is TGCAGTGCTAGATCGGGGGCTAACTATGGCTACACCTTC. The rearrangement uses TRBV20-1 and TRBJ1-2; possible D gene TRBD1, 5 bases. Trimming removed 2 bases at V and 0 bases at J, with 7 bases between. Germline CDR1 DFQATT, CDR2 SNEGSKA (reference sequence). CDR3 size: 13 residues.

This clonotype was counted between two and nine times. This chain links TRBV28 with TRBJ2-7, with 7 bases matching TRBD1. CDR1 and CDR2 (germline): MDHEN, SYDVKM. There are 12 residues in the CDR3. Trimming at V came to 6 bases and at J to 4 bases, leaving 3 bases not matched to a gene. CDR3 sequence (DNA): TGTGCCAGCAGAACGGACAGGTACGAGCAGTACTTC. Its translation is CASRTDRYEQYF.

CDR3 sequence: CASSLSTDTQYF. The CDR3 nucleotides are TGTGCCAGCAGCCTAAGCACAGATACGCAGTATTTT. This rearrangement joins TRBV3-1 to TRBJ2-3, with D hard to call. Germline V gene data show CDR1 as LGHDT and CDR2 as YNNKEL (reference sequence). V dropped 4 bases and J dropped 0 bases, with 2 bases sitting between them. The CDR3 has 12 amino acids.

The rearrangement uses TRBV29-1 and TRBJ2-1, with 10 nucleotides matching TRBD1. Germline V gives CDR1 SQVTM, CDR2 ANQGSEA. The V segment lost 7 bases and the J segment 0 bases; nucleotides outside the gene matches: 15. CDR3 length: 18 amino acids. The DNA for the CDR3 is TGCAGCGCGGCACCCGGGACAGGGGTAGTTTACTCCTACAATGAGCAGTTCTTC. Protein sequence: CSAAPGTGVVYSYNEQFF.